This TCR beta chain was identified in a study of CD8+ T cells in alopecia areata. Specimens obtained from alopecia areata patients comprised lesional scalp punch biopsies and peripheral blood. CD4+ and CD8+ T cells were sorted from PBMCs stained for CD3, CD4 and CD8. This clone was counted between two and nine times. cDNA serving as the sequencing template came from extracted, reverse transcribed RNA. Assay: immunoSEQ multiplex PCR; the TCRdb copy retains only in-frame clones and omits some. Here the sample spans tens of thousands of clones, roughly 80% being singletons. Germline V gene lookup returns CDR1 SEHNR and CDR2 FQNEAQ (reference sequence). With V trimmed by 1 base and J by 7 bases, 5 bases remained unmatched. CDR3 length: 15 residues.

The TCR was taken from a human donor with alopecia areata. Sequenced: NKG2D-low CD8+ T cells sorted from blood. The chain links TRBV7-9 to TRBJ2-1; 9 nucleotides agree with TRBD2. The CDR3 loop reads CASSLVLAGSNEQFF. In DNA form, the CDR3 reads TGTGCCAGCAGCTTAGTTCTAGCGGGATCGAATGAGCAGTTCTTC.